Listed below are T cell receptor beta chains from one sample, sequenced in a study of PD-L1 blockade in urothelial cancer. Measured with immunoSEQ multiplex PCR; TCRdb has only the in-frame clones, and not every one. The table includes approximately 47,000 clones, approximately 78% detected once. The sample was PBMCs, taken around atezolizumab (anti-PD-L1) treatment. These receptors were taken from a man aged 50-59 years with urothelial cancer. CDR3s include the opening cysteine and the closing phenylalanine or tryptophan. Each record gives: V gene, D gene, clone size, J gene, CDR3 DNA, CDR3 protein. The D gene is left open where the match is weak. The size field is filled for only some rows; it gives once, few, many or a size class.

V: TRBV6-1
D: TRBD2
size: NA
J: TRBJ2-7
DNA: TGTGCCAGCAGACTAGCGGGAGGGTACTACGAGCAGTACTTC
CDR3: CASRLAGGYYEQYF

V: TRBV11-2
D: NA
size: NA
J: TRBJ1-1
DNA: TGTGCCAGCAGCTTTTTCAGTGGGGCCACTGAAGCTTTCTTT
CDR3: CASSFFSGATEAFF

V: TRBV7-9
D: NA
size: once
J: TRBJ1-1
DNA: TGTGCCAGCAGCTTAGAGGGGATTCGCACTGAAGCTTTCTTT
CDR3: CASSLEGIRTEAFF

V: TRBV18
D: NA
size: NA
J: TRBJ2-2
DNA: TGTGCCAGCTCACCGGTATTCCCTCAACAAAACACCGGGGAGCTGTTTTTT
CDR3: CASSPVFPQQNTGELFF

V: TRBV5-1
D: TRBD1
size: NA
J: TRBJ1-2
DNA: TGCGCCAGCAGCTCCGAGACAGGGCATGGCTACACCTTC
CDR3: CASSSETGHGYTF

V: TRBV18
D: NA
size: many
J: TRBJ1-1
DNA: TGTGCCAGCTCACCCACAAAACTAAACACTGAAGCTTTCTTT
CDR3: CASSPTKLNTEAFF

V: TRBV28
D: NA
size: NA
J: TRBJ1-5
DNA: TGTGCCAGCACCCTAACTCCCGGGACACCCTATCAGCCCCAGCATTTT
CDR3: CASTLTPGTPYQPQHF

V: TRBV18
D: TRBD1
size: NA
J: TRBJ1-2
DNA: TGTGCCAGCTCTACAGGGGAAGAATATGGCTACACCTTC
CDR3: CASSTGEEYGYTF

V: TRBV15
D: TRBD2
size: NA
J: TRBJ2-5
DNA: TGTGCCACCAGCAGTGGGACTACCCTAGAGACCCAGTACTTC
CDR3: CATSSGTTLETQYF

V: TRBV28
D: TRBD1
size: NA
J: TRBJ1-4
DNA: TGTGCCACCACCCTTGCCGGGACAGGGAATGAAAAACTGTTTTTT
CDR3: CATTLAGTGNEKLFF

V: TRBV19
D: NA
size: few
J: TRBJ1-1
DNA: TGTGCCAGTAGTATTCGGTTGTCTGAAGCTTTCTTT
CDR3: CASSIRLSEAFF

V: TRBV19
D: NA
size: NA
J: TRBJ1-5
DNA: TGTGCCAGTAGTATAGATGCACGTCAGTTGTATCTTGGTAGCAATCAGCCCCAGCATTTT
CDR3: CASSIDARQLYLGSNQPQHF

V: TRBV2
D: TRBD2
size: NA
J: TRBJ2-1
DNA: TGTGCCAGCACCCTGGGACTAGCGGGAGGAGGGGGCAATGAGCAGTTCTTC
CDR3: CASTLGLAGGGGNEQFF

V: TRBV29-1
D: NA
size: NA
J: TRBJ2-1
DNA: TGCAGCGTTTATGACGGGAAGCTACACAATGAGCAGTTCTTC
CDR3: CSVYDGKLHNEQFF

V: TRBV18
D: TRBD2
size: few
J: TRBJ2-7
DNA: TGTGCCAGCTCACCACAGGGAGGGGCCAACGAGCAGTACTTC
CDR3: CASSPQGGANEQYF

V: TRBV6-6
D: NA
size: NA
J: TRBJ2-1
DNA: TGTGCCAGCCCGAAAGGGAGGGGGAGCTCCTACAATGAGCAGTTCTTC
CDR3: CASPKGRGSSYNEQFF

V: TRBV6-6
D: NA
size: NA
J: TRBJ2-2
DNA: TGTGCCAGCAGTGCGACAGTGACCGGGGAGCTGTTTTTT
CDR3: CASSATVTGELFF

V: TRBV21-1
D: NA
size: NA
J: TRBJ2-7
DNA: NA
CDR3: CASSKWGGGNYEQYF

V: TRBV10-2
D: NA
size: NA
J: TRBJ1-5
DNA: TGCGCCAGCAGTGAGAGCTATAGCAATCAGCCCCAGCATTTT
CDR3: CASSESYSNQPQHF

V: TRBV27
D: TRBD2
size: NA
J: TRBJ2-5
DNA: TGTGCCAGCAGTTCCCGGACTAGCGGAGATCAAGAGACCCAGTACTTC
CDR3: CASSSRTSGDQETQYF

V: TRBV5-4
D: NA
size: NA
J: TRBJ1-5
DNA: TGTGCCAGCAGCCGGGGAGGAGGCAATCAGCCCCAGCATTTT
CDR3: CASSRGGGNQPQHF

V: TRBV5-1
D: TRBD1
size: few
J: TRBJ2-1
DNA: TGCGCCAGCAGCTTAGGGGGACAGGGGCTCAATGAGCAGTTCTTC
CDR3: CASSLGGQGLNEQFF

V: TRBV27
D: TRBD2
size: NA
J: TRBJ2-7
DNA: TGTGCCAGCACCACCCTATTAAGCGGGAGGGCCAACGAGCAGTACTTC
CDR3: CASTTLLSGRANEQYF

V: TRBV19
D: NA
size: NA
J: TRBJ1-5
DNA: TGTGCCAGTAAACTTGGCAGGGGATTCGTTCAGCCCCAGCATTTT
CDR3: CASKLGRGFVQPQHF

V: TRBV5-1
D: NA
size: NA
J: TRBJ2-5
DNA: TGCGCCAGCAGCTTTCAGGGCACGCCCCAAGAGACCCAGTACTTC
CDR3: CASSFQGTPQETQYF

V: TRBV27
D: TRBD2
size: NA
J: TRBJ2-2
DNA: TGTGCCAGCACGGCACCCGTAGCGGGAGTTCGCCGGGGGACCGGGGAGCTGTTTTTT
CDR3: CASTAPVAGVRRGTGELFF